This is a list of T cell receptor beta chains from one sample in a study of CD8 T cells in ankylosing spondylitis. One entry per CDR3 protein, called by TCRdb with MiXCR from the 5' RACE reads. The sample carries a few hundred thousand distinct CDR3 sequences, less than 25% recorded once. The sequenced material came from blood, either unsorted or a sorted T cell fraction (not recorded which). The receptors were gathered from a female donor with ankylosing spondylitis or in good health (not recorded which). Each CDR3 is given with its conserved first and last residue. Each record gives: J gene, V gene, D gene, clone size, CDR3 protein, CDR3 DNA. D genes are given only for firm matches. Some rows have no size entry. The others give once, few or many, or a class for an expanded clone.

j_call: TRBJ2-3; v_call: TRBV12-3/TRBV12-4; d_call: .; clone_size: few; cdr3_aa: CASNGPTDTQYF; cdr3_nt: TGTGCCAGCAACGGGCCCACAGATACGCAGTATTTT
j_call: TRBJ1-5; v_call: TRBV7-2; d_call: .; clone_size: few; cdr3_aa: CASSLGGAGQPQHF; cdr3_nt: TGTGCCAGCAGCTTAGGGGGGGCAGGTCAGCCCCAGCATTTT
j_call: TRBJ2-5; v_call: TRBV5-1; d_call: .; clone_size: few; cdr3_aa: CASSLNGGARETQYF; cdr3_nt: TGCGCCAGCAGCTTGAACGGCGGGGCCCGAGAGACCCAGTACTTC
j_call: TRBJ2-1; v_call: TRBV20-1; d_call: .; clone_size: many; cdr3_aa: CSARDPDGKAEQFF; cdr3_nt: TGCAGTGCTAGAGATCCGGACGGGAAGGCTGAGCAGTTCTTC
j_call: TRBJ2-5; v_call: TRBV4-3; d_call: .; clone_size: .; cdr3_aa: CASSQLPGLGETQYF; cdr3_nt: TGCGCCAGCAGCCAATTGCCGGGACTGGGGGAGACCCAGTACTTC
j_call: TRBJ1-1; v_call: TRBV5-1; d_call: .; clone_size: .; cdr3_aa: CASSRGTMAEAFF; cdr3_nt: TGCGCCAGCAGCCGAGGAACGATGGCTGAAGCTTTCTTT
j_call: TRBJ2-1; v_call: TRBV20-1; d_call: TRBD2; clone_size: .; cdr3_aa: CSAKRGSVYNEQFF; cdr3_nt: TGCAGTGCCAAGCGCGGGAGTGTCTACAATGAGCAGTTCTTC
j_call: TRBJ2-3; v_call: TRBV6-2/TRBV6-3; d_call: .; clone_size: .; cdr3_aa: CASTSGLFTDTQYF; cdr3_nt: TGTGCCAGCACCTCGGGACTTTTCACAGATACGCAGTATTTT
j_call: TRBJ2-1; v_call: TRBV5-1; d_call: .; clone_size: .; cdr3_aa: CASRQRPGTRGPGEQFF; cdr3_nt: TGCGCCAGCAGGCAAAGACCCGGGACACGGGGTCCGGGCGAGCAGTTCTTC
j_call: TRBJ1-1; v_call: TRBV12-3/TRBV12-4; d_call: .; clone_size: many; cdr3_aa: CASTLVRGTEAFF; cdr3_nt: TGTGCCAGCACCCTGGTTCGGGGAACTGAAGCTTTCTTT
j_call: TRBJ2-7; v_call: TRBV21-1; d_call: .; clone_size: .; cdr3_aa: CASSKGDRWGGNRVAYEQYF; cdr3_nt: TGTGCCAGCAGCAAAGGGGACCGTTGGGGCGGAAACAGGGTAGCCTACGAGCAGTACTTC
j_call: TRBJ2-3; v_call: TRBV7-2; d_call: TRBD2; clone_size: .; cdr3_aa: CASSLERAGAVPDTQYF; cdr3_nt: TGTGCCAGCAGCTTAGAGCGAGCGGGAGCAGTGCCAGATACGCAGTATTTT
j_call: TRBJ2-5; v_call: TRBV12-3/TRBV12-4; d_call: .; clone_size: few; cdr3_aa: CASSWVDGTQYF; cdr3_nt: TGTGCCAGCAGTTGGGTGGACGGGACCCAGTACTTC
j_call: TRBJ2-2; v_call: TRBV6-1; d_call: TRBD1; clone_size: many; cdr3_aa: CASSANRGSAGELFF; cdr3_nt: TGTGCCAGCAGTGCTAACAGGGGGTCGGCCGGGGAGCTGTTTTTT
j_call: TRBJ2-7; v_call: TRBV7-2; d_call: TRBD2; clone_size: .; cdr3_aa: CASSRLAATYEQYF; cdr3_nt: TGTGCCAGCAGCCGACTAGCGGCCACCTACGAGCAGTACTTC
j_call: TRBJ1-5; v_call: TRBV12-3/TRBV12-4; d_call: .; clone_size: .; cdr3_aa: CASSRVNQPQHF; cdr3_nt: TGTGCCAGCAGCCGAGTGAATCAGCCCCAGCATTTT
j_call: TRBJ1-1; v_call: TRBV7-8; d_call: .; clone_size: .; cdr3_aa: CASSLEFGRNTEAFF; cdr3_nt: TGTGCCAGCAGCTTGGAATTCGGGAGGAACACTGAAGCTTTCTTT
j_call: TRBJ2-7; v_call: TRBV28; d_call: TRBD1; clone_size: .; cdr3_aa: CASSPGTGTIYEQYF; cdr3_nt: TGTGCCAGCAGTCCCGGGACAGGGACAATCTACGAGCAGTACTTC
j_call: TRBJ1-5; v_call: TRBV6-5; d_call: .; clone_size: .; cdr3_aa: CASSSGRDNQPQHF; cdr3_nt: TGTGCCAGCAGTTCGGGACGAGACAATCAGCCCCAGCATTTT
j_call: TRBJ1-5; v_call: TRBV10-1; d_call: .; clone_size: few; cdr3_aa: CASGGGDPLYCNQPQHF; cdr3_nt: TGCGCCAGCGGTGGGGGGGACCCCCTCTATTGCAATCAGCCCCAGCATTTT
j_call: TRBJ2-7; v_call: TRBV15; d_call: TRBD1; clone_size: many; cdr3_aa: CATSMNRGSYEQYF; cdr3_nt: TGTGCCACCAGCATGAACAGGGGATCCTACGAGCAGTACTTC
j_call: TRBJ1-1; v_call: TRBV5-1; d_call: .; clone_size: many; cdr3_aa: CASSLGTGYTEAFF; cdr3_nt: TGCGCCAGCAGCTTGGGAACAGGGTACACTGAAGCTTTCTTT
j_call: TRBJ2-7; v_call: TRBV2; d_call: TRBD2; clone_size: .; cdr3_aa: CASMGYSGGGYEQYF; cdr3_nt: TGTGCCAGCATGGGTTATAGCGGGGGGGGCTACGAGCAGTACTTC
j_call: TRBJ2-3; v_call: TRBV5-1; d_call: .; clone_size: few; cdr3_aa: CASSPSTGGTDTQYF; cdr3_nt: TGCGCCAGCAGCCCTAGCACAGGAGGCACAGATACGCAGTATTTT
j_call: TRBJ2-1; v_call: TRBV10-3; d_call: TRBD2; clone_size: many; cdr3_aa: CAISEAGGRNEQFF; cdr3_nt: TGTGCCATCAGTGAAGCGGGAGGAAGAAATGAGCAGTTCTTC
j_call: TRBJ1-2; v_call: TRBV6-5; d_call: .; clone_size: .; cdr3_aa: CASSYSKSAGNYGYTF; cdr3_nt: TGTGCCAGCAGTTACTCGAAATCTGCGGGTAACTATGGCTACACCTTC
j_call: TRBJ1-1; v_call: TRBV6-1; d_call: .; clone_size: few; cdr3_aa: CATQAQGGTEAFF; cdr3_nt: TGTGCCACCCAGGCACAGGGAGGCACTGAAGCTTTCTTT
j_call: TRBJ2-6; v_call: TRBV20-1; d_call: .; clone_size: few; cdr3_aa: CSARPTLSGANVLTF; cdr3_nt: TGCAGTGCTAGACCAACTCTCTCTGGGGCCAACGTCCTGACTTTC
j_call: TRBJ2-1; v_call: TRBV18; d_call: .; clone_size: few; cdr3_aa: CASSLTSSEGDEQFF; cdr3_nt: TGTGCCAGCTCACTAACGAGCTCCGAGGGGGATGAGCAGTTCTTC
j_call: TRBJ2-2; v_call: TRBV12-3/TRBV12-4; d_call: .; clone_size: few; cdr3_aa: CASSPRWGSGELFF; cdr3_nt: TGTGCCAGCAGCCCCCGGTGGGGTTCCGGGGAGCTGTTTTTT
j_call: TRBJ1-1; v_call: TRBV29-1; d_call: .; clone_size: few; cdr3_aa: CSVADGMNTEAFF; cdr3_nt: TGCAGCGTTGCAGATGGAATGAACACTGAAGCTTTCTTT
j_call: TRBJ2-1; v_call: TRBV20-1; d_call: TRBD1; clone_size: many; cdr3_aa: CSARRAGGIYNEQFF; cdr3_nt: TGCAGTGCTAGGAGAGCAGGGGGCATATACAATGAGCAGTTCTTC
j_call: TRBJ2-5; v_call: TRBV29-1; d_call: .; clone_size: .; cdr3_aa: CQVEGNDETQYF; cdr3_nt: TGCCAGGTTGAGGGGAACGATGAGACCCAGTACTTC